These 24 T cell receptor beta chains were sequenced from one sample in a study of T cells in narcolepsy. The method was immunoSEQ multiplex PCR; TCRdb's version includes in-frame clones alone and lacks a portion of them. The sample comprises about 24,000 clones, 50% to 65% of which are singletons, and around 12% rests with the top ten. Material for sequencing was memory (CD45RA-) CD4+ T cells from blood. Every receptor here comes from a human donor in good health.

The CDR3 DNA is TGTGCCAGCAGCTTCTACGGGGGACTCTACAATGAGCAGTTCTTC. This encodes CASSFYGGLYNEQFF. The chain carries TRBV5-6 and TRBJ2-1; possibly TRBD2 for D (6 bases). The germline CDR1 and CDR2 sequences are SGHDT and YYEEEE. CDR3 length equals 15 residues. Trimming took 2 bases from V and 3 from J, leaving 12 bases between them.

CDR3 loop: CASSFREDSIGELFF. In DNA, the CDR3 is TGCGCCAGCAGCTTCAGAGAGGACTCAATCGGGGAGCTGTTTTTT. The V gene is TRBV5-1, the J gene TRBJ2-2, with a weak D call TRBD2 (5 bases). V lost 2 bases, J lost 7 bases, and 15 bases lay in between. The CDR3 covers 15 residues. Germline lookup yields CDR1 SGHRS and CDR2 YFSETQ.

This clone was found a few times. V is TRBV6-1 and J is TRBJ1-4; 7 bases align to TRBD1. Germline V lookup: CDR1 MNHNS, CDR2 SASEGT. This CDR3 spans 14 amino acids. V dropped 2 bases and J dropped 10; count of bases not matched to a gene: 7. CDR3 nucleotide sequence: TGTGCCAGCAGTGAAATCGGGACAGTTGTAAAACTGTTTTTT. Encoded protein: CASSEIGTVVKLFF.

The J gene is TRBJ1-1, the V gene TRBV7-9; D gene unclear. The CDR3 is 15 residues long. Germline V CDR1 and CDR2: SEHNR, FQNEAQ (reference sequence). V lost 1 base, J lost 8 bases, and 17 bases lay in between. CDR3 residues: CASSLGGWGLGEAFF. The CDR3 nucleotides read TGTGCCAGCAGCTTAGGAGGCTGGGGATTAGGGGAAGCTTTCTTT.

The chain uses TRBV5-1 and TRBJ2-3, with a weak D call TRBD2 (6 bases). CDR1 is SGHRS, CDR2 YFSETQ, per germline. The V end lost 3 bases, the J end lost 4 bases, and 12 bases lay between the germline ends. The CDR3 spans 14 residues. The CDR3 DNA sequence: TGCGCCAGCAGCTCCGCCCCGGGGGCAGATACGCAGTATTTT. Translation gives CASSSAPGADTQYF.

The rearrangement joins TRBV30 to TRBJ2-2, with D perhaps TRBD1 or TRBD2 (5 bases each). This CDR3 spans 12 amino acids. Germline-derived CDR1 and CDR2 are GTSNPN and SVGIG (reference sequence). With 7 bases removed from V and 4 bases from J, the gap between germline ends came to 10 bases. The CDR3 DNA reads as TGTGCCTTCCGGGGACCCACCGGGGAGCTGTTTTTT. The encoded protein is CAFRGPTGELFF.

A remark on this clone: Its ends do not fully match the called genes, so a read error is possible. This rearrangement joins TRBV28 to TRBJ2-3; 13 bases align to TRBD2. The germline V gene encodes CDR1 MDHEN and CDR2 SYDVKM. The CDR3 length is 12 residues. For the CDR3, the DNA is TGTGCCAGCAGGGGGACTAGCGGGAACTCGGATTTT. This gives the protein CASRGTSGNSDF. The whole variable domain, remainder taken from reference TRBV28 and TRBJ2-3, is DVKVTQSSRYLVKRTGEKVFLECVQDMDHENMFWYRQDPGLGLRLIYFSYDVKMKEKGDIPEGYSVSREKKERFSLILESASTNQTSMYLCASRGTSGNSDFGPGTRLTVL.

A single count supports this clone. The chain is built from TRBV30 and TRBJ2-1; D may be TRBD2 (7 bases). CDR1 GTSNPN and CDR2 SVGIG come from the germline V gene (reference sequence). Trimming shortened V by 8 bases and J by 7 bases, and 15 bases separated the two germline ends. CDR3 length equals 12 residues. CDR3: CAAGGGKNEQFF. CDR3 nucleotides: TGTGCCGCTGGGGGGGGCAAGAATGAGCAGTTCTTC.

The chain combines TRBV11-1 with TRBJ1-6, with D unresolved. V lost 1 base and J lost 10, with 11 bases in between. The CDR3 is 14 amino acids. The V gene's germline CDR1 is SGHAT and CDR2 FQDESV (reference sequence). The CDR3 DNA is TGTGCCAGCAGCTTAGACATGGGGAACTCACCCCTCCACTTT. Protein product: CASSLDMGNSPLHF.

This clone has a handful of counts. The V and J genes are TRBV5-5 and TRBJ2-7; possibly TRBD1 or TRBD2 for D (5 bases each). The CDR3 loop spans 15 amino acids. Per germline, CDR1 SGHKS and CDR2 YYEKEE (reference sequence). Trimming took off 4 bases at V and 2 bases at J, with 16 bases between the two ends. Here the CDR3 DNA reads TGTGCCAGCAGCCGTTCCGGGACGGCAACCTACGAGCAGTACTTC. Amino acid sequence: CASSRSGTATYEQYF. The full variable domain, its missing parts supplied by reference TRBV5-5 and TRBJ2-7, is DAGVTQSPTHLIKTRGQQVTLRCSPISGHKSVSWYQQVLGQGPQFIFQYYEKEERGRGNFPDRFSARQFPNYSSELNVNALLLGDSALYLCASSRSGTATYEQYFGPGTRLTVT.

The chain links TRBV11-2 to TRBJ1-4; 8 bases are shared with TRBD1. Unmatched junction bases numbered 19, after V lost 5 bases and J lost 8 bases. CDR3 size: 18 residues. Per the germline V gene, CDR1 is SGHAT and CDR2 is FQNNGV. CDR3 in amino acids: CASSPTIQGARLEEKLFF. In DNA form, the CDR3 reads TGTGCCAGCAGCCCCACAATTCAGGGGGCGCGATTGGAGGAAAAACTGTTTTTT.

J is TRBJ2-2 and V is TRBV4-3; tentative D call: TRBD2 (5 bases). CDR3 length: 16 residues. Per the germline V gene, CDR1 is LGHNA and CDR2 is YSLEER. Trimming left V 0 bases short and J 5 bases short, with 13 bases between. The CDR3 loop reads CASSQDVGVLTGELFF. The CDR3, as DNA: TGCGCCAGCAGCCAAGATGTCGGGGTATTAACCGGGGAGCTGTTTTTT.

This chain uses TRBV20-1 with TRBJ1-2; TRBD1 is a possible D gene (5 bases). CDR1 and CDR2 from the germline V gene are DFQATT and SNEGSKA (reference sequence). The CDR3 contains 11 residues. The CDR3 sequence: CSVGTDYGYTF. DNA for the CDR3: TGCAGCGTAGGGACGGACTATGGCTACACCTTC.

The chain joins TRBV7-3 to TRBJ2-5; D is uncertain. V shed 10 bases and J shed 4 bases, with 13 bases lying between them. Germline CDR1 is SGHTA and CDR2 is FQGTGA. The CDR3 has 12 residues. CDR3 sequence: CATKTGLETQYF. The CDR3 coding sequence is TGTGCCACTAAAACCGGGTTAGAGACCCAGTACTTC. The complete variable domain, with remaining parts taken from reference TRBV7-3 and TRBJ2-5, reads GAGVSQTPSNKVTEKGKYVELRCDPISGHTALYWYRQSLGQGPEFLIYFQGTGAADDSGLPNDRFFAVRPEGSVSTLKIQRTERGDSAVYLCATKTGLETQYFGPGTRLLVL.

The chain is built from TRBV4-1 and TRBJ1-2; TRBD1 matches at 7 bases. V gave up 3 bases and J gave up 2 bases; unmatched junction bases: 9. The germline CDR1 and CDR2 sequences are MGHRA and YSYEKL. CDR3 size: 16 residues. The CDR3: CASSHLRQGGNYGYTF. DNA for the CDR3: TGCGCCAGCAGCCATTTAAGACAGGGAGGAAACTATGGCTACACCTTC.

The CDR3: CASSPGTSGTGELFF. DNA for the CDR3: TGTGCCAGCTCGCCCGGGACTAGCGGAACCGGGGAGCTGTTTTTT. The rearrangement links TRBV18 to TRBJ2-2; 11 bases are shared with TRBD2. With V trimmed by 6 bases and J by 5 bases, 5 bases remained unmatched. Germline CDR1 is KGHSH and CDR2 is LQKENI. The CDR3 is made up of 15 amino acids.

This clone was seen only a few times. The chain employs TRBV28 and TRBJ1-5, with no clear D. Germline lookup yields CDR1 MDHEN and CDR2 SYDVKM. V was trimmed by 7 bases and J by 0 bases, leaving 10 bases between them. The CDR3 has 14 amino acids. The CDR3 loop reads CASKKGVSNQPQHF. CDR3 nucleotides: TGTGCCAGCAAGAAGGGCGTTAGCAATCAGCCCCAGCATTTT. Variable domain in full (rest from reference TRBV28 and TRBJ1-5): DVKVTQSSRYLVKRTGEKVFLECVQDMDHENMFWYRQDPGLGLRLIYFSYDVKMKEKGDIPEGYSVSREKKERFSLILESASTNQTSMYLCASKKGVSNQPQHFGDGTRLSIL.

A few counts support this clone. J is TRBJ2-1 and V is TRBV5-1; TRBD2 matches at 15 bases. Trimming at V came to 3 bases and at J to 4 bases, leaving 5 bases not matched to a gene. From germline, CDR1 is SGHRS and CDR2 YFSETQ. This CDR3 contains 17 residues. CDR3 residues: CASSWTSGRAGYNEQFF. The CDR3 coding sequence is TGCGCCAGCAGCTGGACTAGCGGGAGGGCCGGGTACAATGAGCAGTTCTTC.

The V call is TRBV5-4, the J call TRBJ1-2, with TRBD1 as a possible D gene (5 bases). The V end lost 0 bases, the J end lost 4 bases, and 7 bases lay between the germline ends. The CDR3 is 13 residues long. CDR1 SGHNT and CDR2 YYREEE come from the germline V gene (reference sequence). CDR3 sequence (DNA): TGTGCCAGCAGCTTGGTTGGGGGCTATGGCTACACCTTC. Amino acids: CASSLVGGYGYTF.

The chain joins TRBV29-1 to TRBJ1-2, with a possible D match to TRBD1 (5 bases). This CDR3 has 11 amino acids. V lost 7 bases and J lost 8, with 14 bases in between. Germline loops: CDR1 SQVTM, CDR2 ANQGSEA. CDR3 nucleotide sequence: TGCAGCGCCGGAGACAGCGGAGGCTACACCTTC. Translating it yields CSAGDSGGYTF.

CDR3 DNA sequence: TGTGCCAGCAGCCTTGGACAGGGTTACGGCAATGAGCAGTTCTTC. Encoded protein: CASSLGQGYGNEQFF. The chain combines TRBV5-6 with TRBJ2-1; 8 bases agree with TRBD1. The CDR3 is made up of 15 amino acids. Germline V gives CDR1 SGHDT, CDR2 YYEEEE. V shed 4 bases and J 6 bases; nucleotides not matched to a gene: 9.

The CDR3 reads CASSPGLAGNYEQYF. Written as DNA, the CDR3 is TGTGCCAGCAGCCCAGGACTAGCGGGAAACTACGAGCAGTACTTC. The chain is built from TRBV5-4 and TRBJ2-7; 12 bases agree with TRBD2. V was clipped by 4 bases and J by 3 bases; unmatched bases: 5. The CDR3 totals 15 residues. Looked up from germline, CDR1 is SGHNT and CDR2 is YYREEE (reference sequence).

The gene calls are TRBV4-1 and TRBJ1-6, with D perhaps matching TRBD1 (5 bases). The CDR3 is made up of 16 amino acids. Germline V CDR1 and CDR2: MGHRA, YSYEKL. Trimming took off 1 base at V and 5 bases at J, with 12 bases between the two ends. CDR3 amino acids: CASSQVSGLDNSPLHF. CDR3 bases: TGCGCCAGCAGCCAAGTCTCGGGGCTCGATAATTCACCCCTCCACTTT.

Only a few counts were recorded for this clone. The CDR3, as DNA: TGTGCCAGCAGCGTAGAGGGATTTCAGCCCCAGCATTTT. It specifies CASSVEGFQPQHF. The chain has TRBV9 and TRBJ1-5, with D unresolved. CDR1 and CDR2 (germline): SGDLS, YYNGEE. V was clipped by 0 bases and J by 6 bases, with 7 bases between them. The CDR3 totals 13 residues.